One sample yielded the 8 T cell receptor beta chains listed below, sequenced in a study of blood T cell repertoires in COVID-19. Profiling relied on immunoSEQ multiplex PCR, and the TCRdb table lists in-frame clones only, not all of them. The sample includes under 250,000 clones, roughly 86% seen only once; the top ten take approximately 12%. Specimen: peripheral blood. The receptors originated from a middle-aged woman with acute or convalescent COVID-19.

The chain joins TRBV4-3 to TRBJ2-2; the match to TRBD2 covers 12 bases. Germline loops: CDR1 LGHNA, CDR2 YSLEER. CDR3 length: 18 amino acids. J lost 6 bases, V lost 1 base, and 9 bases had no gene match. CDR3 in DNA: TGCGCCAGCAGCCAAGGGGCGACTAGCGGGAGACAGGCCGGGGAGCTGTTTTTT. Residues: CASSQGATSGRQAGELFF.

V gene TRBV7-2 combines with J gene TRBJ1-6; tentatively, D is TRBD1 (5 bases). Germline V gene lookup returns CDR1 SGHTA and CDR2 FQGNSA. With 1 base removed from V and 9 bases from J, the gap between germline ends came to 16 bases. CDR3 length: 16 residues. The CDR3 loop reads CASSLGAGNGGSPLHF. In DNA, the CDR3 is TGTGCCAGCAGCTTAGGTGCAGGGAACGGGGGTTCACCCCTCCACTTT.

This chain links TRBV5-6 with TRBJ2-5; 7 bases are a match to TRBD2. Per germline, CDR1 SGHDT and CDR2 YYEEEE. V shed 3 bases and J 5 bases; nucleotides not matched to a gene: 7. The CDR3 covers 14 residues. DNA for the CDR3: TGTGCCAGCAGCTGGGATAGCGGGTTGGAGACCCAGTACTTC. Translated, it gives CASSWDSGLETQYF.

The chain has TRBV6-5 and TRBJ1-2; D is perhaps TRBD1 (6 bases). The ends were cut back, 6 bases at V and 2 bases at J, with 16 bases in the middle. Looked up from germline, CDR1 is MNHEY and CDR2 is SVGAGI. This CDR3 contains 15 residues. The CDR3 nucleotides are TGTGCCAGCAGCGGGGGGGACAAAGGGAACTATGGCTACACCTTC. It codes for CASSGGDKGNYGYTF.

The V call is TRBV5-1, the J call TRBJ1-4; 8 positions match TRBD1. Germline trimming cut 3 bases from V and 5 bases from J; bases unmatched to any gene: 3. This CDR3 contains 14 residues. Germline V CDR1 and CDR2: SGHRS, YFSETQ. The CDR3 nucleotides read TGCGCCAGCAGCTCCGGGACAGGAAATGAAAAACTGTTTTTT. Translating gives CASSSGTGNEKLFF.

CDR3 in amino acids: CASSQETGYNSPLHF. DNA of the CDR3: TGTGCCAGCAGCCAAGAGACAGGGTATAATTCACCCCTCCACTTT. The V call is TRBV3-1 (or the pseudogene TRBV3-2), the J call TRBJ1-6, with TRBD1 identical over 7 bases. The CDR3 has 15 amino acids. Germline V lookup: CDR1 LGHDT, CDR2 YNNKEL (reference sequence). V was pared by 0 bases and J by 4 bases, with 0 bases of the junction left unmatched.

V and J are TRBV6-6 and TRBJ2-7; D gene uncertain. Germline V gene data show CDR1 as MNHNY and CDR2 as SVGAGI (reference sequence). Trimming took off 7 bases at V and 0 bases at J, with 7 bases between the two ends. This CDR3 has 12 amino acids. The CDR3 DNA follows: TGTGCCAGCATGGGCAGCTCCTACGAGCAGTACTTC. Protein: CASMGSSYEQYF.

J is TRBJ1-2 and V is TRBV3-1 (or the pseudogene TRBV3-2); no reliable D call. Trimming pared 0 bases from V and 2 bases from J, leaving 10 bases between. Germline loops: CDR1 LGHDT, CDR2 YNNKEL (reference sequence). This CDR3 region has 15 residues. The CDR3 DNA follows: TGTGCCAGCAGCCAAGATGTCGCGGGAAACTATGGCTACACCTTC. Its translation: CASSQDVAGNYGYTF.